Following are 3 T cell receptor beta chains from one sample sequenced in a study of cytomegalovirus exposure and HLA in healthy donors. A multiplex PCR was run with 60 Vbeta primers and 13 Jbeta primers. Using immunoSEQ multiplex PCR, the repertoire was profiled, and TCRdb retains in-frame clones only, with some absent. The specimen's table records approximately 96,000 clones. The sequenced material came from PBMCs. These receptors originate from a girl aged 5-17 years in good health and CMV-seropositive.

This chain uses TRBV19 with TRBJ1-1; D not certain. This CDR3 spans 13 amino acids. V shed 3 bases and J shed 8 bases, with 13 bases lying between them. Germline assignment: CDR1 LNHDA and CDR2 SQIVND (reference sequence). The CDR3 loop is CASSIRTQFEAFF. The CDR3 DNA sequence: TGTGCCAGTAGTATTAGAACACAGTTCGAAGCTTTCTTT.

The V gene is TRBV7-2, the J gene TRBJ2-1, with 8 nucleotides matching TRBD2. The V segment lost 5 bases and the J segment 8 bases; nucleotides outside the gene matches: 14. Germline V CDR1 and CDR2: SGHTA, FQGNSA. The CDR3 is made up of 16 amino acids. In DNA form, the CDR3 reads TGTGCCAGCAGCATCCCCGGGACGCGGGGGGCCTATGAGCAGTTCTTC. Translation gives CASSIPGTRGAYEQFF.

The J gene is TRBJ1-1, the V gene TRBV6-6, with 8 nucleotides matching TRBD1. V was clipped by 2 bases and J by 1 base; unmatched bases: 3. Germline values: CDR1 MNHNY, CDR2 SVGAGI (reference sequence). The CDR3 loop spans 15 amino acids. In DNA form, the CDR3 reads TGTGCCAGCAGTTACCCCCAGGGGGCGAACACTGAAGCTTTCTTT. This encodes CASSYPQGANTEAFF.